The 10 T cell receptor beta chains below all came from one sample that was sequenced in a study of radiation and T cells in renal cell carcinoma. Some clones are missing from TCRdb's copy, which holds only in-frame ones; the method was immunoSEQ multiplex PCR. The table shows approximately 170,000 clones, with 88% occurring only once. Time point of the sample: blood 4 weeks post-SBRT, at nephrectomy. The treatment here: 15 Gy SBRT to primary tumor, nephrectomy 4 weeks later. The sequenced sample was blood, obtained from a patient whose treatment included radiotherapy and nephrectomy. The source is a woman aged 50 to 60 with renal cell carcinoma.

The DNA for the CDR3 is TGTGCCAGCTCACCACCCCAGGGATGGTCAAACACCATATATTTT. This gives the protein CASSPPQGWSNTIYF. The rearrangement joins TRBV18 to TRBJ1-3; TRBD1 might be the D (5 bases). Trimming pared 0 bases from V and 6 bases from J, leaving 12 bases between. CDR1 and CDR2 from the germline V gene are KGHSH and LQKENI. This CDR3 contains 15 residues.

The chain has TRBV5-1 and TRBJ2-6; TRBD2 might be the D (5 bases). The CDR3 has 16 residues. Germline V gene data show CDR1 as SGHRS and CDR2 as YFSETQ. V lost 4 bases and J lost 4, with 15 bases in between. CDR3 sequence (DNA): TGCGCCAGCAGCAACGGGGTCTCGGCGGGGGCCAACGTCCTGACTTTC. The encoded protein is CASSNGVSAGANVLTF.

The chain links TRBV4-2 to TRBJ2-7; 8 nucleotides line up with TRBD1. The CDR3 totals 19 residues. The germline V gene encodes CDR1 LGHNA and CDR2 YNFKEQ. The trim removed 3 bases at V and 5 bases at J, leaving 21 bases unmatched. The CDR3 nucleotides are TGTGCCAGCAGCCAGGCCACGGTTGGCCGGGGACAGGTACCCCACGAGCAGTACTTC. Amino acid sequence: CASSQATVGRGQVPHEQYF.

The chain carries TRBV15 and TRBJ1-3; 8 bases align to TRBD1. Germline V gene lookup returns CDR1 LNHNV and CDR2 YYDKDF (reference sequence). V lost 1 base to trimming and J lost 2 bases; unmatched junction nucleotides: 7. The CDR3 contains 17 residues. Here the CDR3 DNA reads TGTGCCACCAGCAGAGGACAGGGGAGGTTTGCTGGAAACACCATATATTTT. It specifies CATSRGQGRFAGNTIYF.

DNA for the CDR3: TGTGCCAGGGTACTAGCCTCCTACAATGAGCAGTTCTTC. It yields the protein CARVLASYNEQFF. This chain links TRBV21-1 with TRBJ2-1; TRBD2 was called by the table and not checked on the DNA. TRBV21-1 is a recognized pseudogene. The CDR3 extends over 13 amino acids.

This chain joins TRBV6-6 and TRBJ1-5, with 8 positions matching TRBD1. Germline assignment: CDR1 MNHNY and CDR2 SVGAGI (reference sequence). The trim removed 5 bases at V and 1 base at J, leaving 4 bases unmatched. The CDR3 contains 15 residues. This CDR3 reads CASSQRTGSNQPQHF. The CDR3 DNA follows: TGTGCCAGCAGTCAAAGGACAGGGAGCAATCAGCCCCAGCATTTT.

The chain recombines TRBV9 with TRBJ1-5, with TRBD1 matching over 9 bases. V lost 3 bases, J lost 6 bases, and 10 bases stayed unmatched. The V gene's germline CDR1 is SGDLS and CDR2 YYNGEE. This CDR3 contains 16 residues. The CDR3 loop reads CASSEGPGDRVQPQHF. The CDR3 bases are TGTGCCAGCAGCGAAGGCCCCGGGGACAGGGTTCAGCCCCAGCATTTT.

With respect to this clone: Other DNA sequences in this sample translate to the same CDR3. The chain couples TRBV5-1 to TRBJ2-7, with D possibly matching TRBD2 (6 bases). Germline CDR1 is SGHRS and CDR2 is YFSETQ. The ends were cut back, 3 bases at V and 0 bases at J, with 7 bases in the middle. The CDR3 has 13 residues. CDR3 nucleotides: TGCGCCAGCAGCTCGCGGGACTCCTACGAGCAGTACTTC. It encodes CASSSRDSYEQYF.

The gene calls are TRBV9 and TRBJ2-1; 7 bases map to TRBD2. Trimming at V came to 3 bases and at J to 4 bases, leaving 7 bases not matched to a gene. Per the germline V gene, CDR1 is SGDLS and CDR2 is YYNGEE. This CDR3 spans 15 amino acids. CDR3 bases: TGTGCCAGCAGCGCCCTCGGGGGGACTTACAATGAGCAGTTCTTC. Its protein is CASSALGGTYNEQFF.

The chain combines TRBV15 with TRBJ2-6; 11 nucleotides align to TRBD2. Germline CDR1 LNHNV, CDR2 YYDKDF (reference sequence). The CDR3 is made up of 16 amino acids. V trimming: 4 bases; J trimming: 3 bases; junction bases outside the gene matches: 2. CDR3 nucleotides: TGTGCCACCAGCATAGCGGGGGGGTATGGGGCCAACGTCCTGACTTTC. Its protein is CATSIAGGYGANVLTF.